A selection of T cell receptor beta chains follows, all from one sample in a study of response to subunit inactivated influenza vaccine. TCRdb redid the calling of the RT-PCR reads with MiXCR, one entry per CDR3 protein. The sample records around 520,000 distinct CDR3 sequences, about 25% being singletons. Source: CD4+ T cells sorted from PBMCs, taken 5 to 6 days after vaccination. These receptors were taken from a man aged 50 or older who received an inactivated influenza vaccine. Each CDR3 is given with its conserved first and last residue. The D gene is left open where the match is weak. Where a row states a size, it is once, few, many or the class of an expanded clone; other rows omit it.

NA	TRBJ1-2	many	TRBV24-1	CATSDVRDHGYTF	TGTGCCACCAGTGATGTCCGGGACCATGGCTACACCTTC
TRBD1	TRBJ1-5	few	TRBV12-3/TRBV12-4	CASSAGQGRQPQHF	TGTGCCAGCAGCGCCGGACAGGGTCGCCAGCCCCAGCATTTT
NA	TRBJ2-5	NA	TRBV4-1	CASSQGSREDETQYF	TGCGCCAGCAGCCAAGGGAGCCGAGAGGACGAGACCCAGTACTTC
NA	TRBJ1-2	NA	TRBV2	CASATSRDGYTF	TGTGCCAGTGCGACGTCCCGGGATGGCTACACCTTC
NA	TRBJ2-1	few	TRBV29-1	CSVDIRGAYNEQFF	TGCAGCGTTGACATAAGGGGGGCATACAATGAGCAGTTCTTC
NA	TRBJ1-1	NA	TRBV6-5	CASSYDRTGFAEAFF	TGTGCCAGCAGTTACGATCGAACAGGGTTCGCTGAAGCTTTCTTT
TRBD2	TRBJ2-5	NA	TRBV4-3	CASSQVWNSGGQETQYF	TGCGCCAGCAGCCAAGTGTGGAATAGCGGGGGCCAAGAGACCCAGTACTTC
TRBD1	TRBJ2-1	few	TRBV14	CASSRTGTGVTNEQFF	TGTGCCAGCAGCCGAACCGGGACAGGGGTCACCAATGAGCAGTTCTTC
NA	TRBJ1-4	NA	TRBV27	CAETLSWGLFF	TGTGCCGAAACCTTAAGCTGGGGACTGTTTTTT
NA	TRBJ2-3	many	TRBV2	CASSDPGDWSGEWGDTQYF	TGTGCCAGCAGTGATCCGGGGGATTGGAGCGGAGAGTGGGGAGATACGCAGTATTTT
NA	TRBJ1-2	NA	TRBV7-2	CASAILGNGYTF	TGTGCCAGCGCCATTTTAGGGAATGGCTACACCTTC
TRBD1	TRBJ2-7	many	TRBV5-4	CASSKSGGASSYEQYF	TGTGCCAGCAGCAAATCAGGGGGCGCGAGCTCCTACGAGCAGTACTTC
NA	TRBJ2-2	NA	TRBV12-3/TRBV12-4	CASSVLSWWAGRSSTGELFF	TGTGCCAGCAGTGTTCTTTCCTGGTGGGCAGGCCGGTCGAGCACCGGGGAGCTGTTTTTT
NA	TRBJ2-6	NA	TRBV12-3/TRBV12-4	CASSLSPAGANVLTF	TGTGCCAGCAGTTTAAGTCCCGCTGGGGCCAACGTCCTGACTTTC
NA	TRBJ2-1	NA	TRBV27	CASRGRRVSYNEQFF	TGTGCCAGCCGGGGCAGAAGAGTCTCCTACAATGAGCAGTTCTTC
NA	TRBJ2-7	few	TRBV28	CASSLFAGSSYEQYF	TGTGCCAGCAGTTTATTCGCGGGTAGCTCCTACGAGCAGTACTTC
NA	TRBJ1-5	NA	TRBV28	CASSRDGGGNQPQHF	TGTGCCAGCAGTAGAGACGGGGGGGGCAATCAGCCCCAGCATTTT
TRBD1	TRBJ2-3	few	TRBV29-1	CSVGDRGDTQYF	TGCAGCGTTGGGGACAGGGGAGATACGCAGTATTTT
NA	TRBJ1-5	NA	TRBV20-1	CSASAAAGQPQHF	TGCAGTGCCTCGGCCGCAGCAGGTCAGCCCCAGCATTTT
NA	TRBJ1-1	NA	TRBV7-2	CASSLDVAFF	TGTGCCAGCAGCTTAGATGTAGCTTTCTTT
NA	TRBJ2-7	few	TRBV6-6	CASKGNYEQYF	TGTGCCAGCAAGGGGAACTACGAGCAGTACTTC
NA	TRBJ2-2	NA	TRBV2	CASTGATGELFF	TGTGCCAGCACAGGGGCCACCGGGGAGCTGTTTTTT
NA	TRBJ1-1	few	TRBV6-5	CASKWNTEAFF	TGTGCCAGCAAATGGAACACTGAAGCTTTCTTT
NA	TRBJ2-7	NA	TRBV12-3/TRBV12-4	CASSLGVRTTSYEQYF	TGTGCCAGCAGTTTAGGTGTCCGCACCACCTCCTACGAGCAGTACTTC
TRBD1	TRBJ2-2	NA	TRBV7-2	CASSLDRASGELFF	TGTGCCAGCAGCTTGGACAGGGCTAGCGGGGAGCTGTTTTTT
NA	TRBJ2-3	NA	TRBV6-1	CASSPLGSGDTQYF	TGTGCCAGCAGCCCCCTAGGATCGGGAGATACGCAGTATTTT
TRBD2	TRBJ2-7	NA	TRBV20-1	CSARNGGGSSYEQYF	TGCAGTGCTAGGAACGGGGGGGGTAGCTCCTACGAGCAGTACTTC
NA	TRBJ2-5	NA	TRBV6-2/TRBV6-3	CASSPGTTQWGTQYF	TGTGCCAGCAGTCCCGGGACGACCCAGTGGGGGACCCAGTACTTC
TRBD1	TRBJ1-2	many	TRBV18	CASSPGTDYGYTF	TGTGCCAGCTCACCGGGGACAGACTATGGCTACACCTTC
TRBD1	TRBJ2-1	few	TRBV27	CASSPPAGTGSYNEQFF	TGTGCCAGCAGTCCCCCAGCCGGGACAGGGAGCTACAATGAGCAGTTCTTC
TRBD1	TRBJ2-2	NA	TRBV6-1	CASFAPRGSTGELFF	TGTGCCAGCTTTGCCCCCAGGGGGTCCACCGGGGAGCTGTTTTTT
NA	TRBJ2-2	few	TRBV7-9	CASSLKLATGELFF	TGTGCCAGCAGCTTAAAACTAGCCACCGGGGAGCTGTTTTTT
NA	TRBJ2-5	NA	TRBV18	CASSPLRSSETQYF	TGTGCCAGCTCACCCCTACGCAGCTCGGAGACCCAGTACTTC
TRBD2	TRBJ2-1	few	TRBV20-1	CSARDRLAGGNEQFF	TGCAGTGCTAGAGATCGGCTAGCGGGGGGGAATGAGCAGTTCTTC
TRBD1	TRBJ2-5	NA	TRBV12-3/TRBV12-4	CASSIGDRKETQYF	TGTGCCAGCAGTATCGGGGACAGAAAAGAGACCCAGTACTTC
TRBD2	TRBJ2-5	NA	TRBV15	CATSSLTSGLPRETQYF	TGTGCCACCAGCAGTTTGACTAGCGGATTACCTAGGGAGACCCAGTACTTC
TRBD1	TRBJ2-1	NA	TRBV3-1	CASSQDRLGGYEQFF	TGTGCCAGCAGCCAGGACAGGCTTGGGGGCTATGAGCAGTTCTTC
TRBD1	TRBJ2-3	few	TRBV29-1	CSARTGGNTQYF	TGCAGCGCCCGGACAGGGGGAAATACGCAGTATTTT
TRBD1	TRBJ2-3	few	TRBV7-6	CASSTRDSIPTDTQYF	TGTGCCAGCAGCACCAGGGACAGTATCCCCACAGATACGCAGTATTTT
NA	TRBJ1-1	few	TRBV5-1	CASSLARTNTEAFF	TGCGCCAGCAGCTTGGCCCGCACGAACACTGAAGCTTTCTTT
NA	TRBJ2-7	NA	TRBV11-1	CASSSMGYEQYF	TGTGCCAGCAGCTCTATGGGCTACGAGCAGTACTTC
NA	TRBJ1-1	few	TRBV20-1	CSASRQAQNTEAFF	TGCAGTGCTAGTAGGCAGGCCCAAAACACTGAAGCTTTCTTT
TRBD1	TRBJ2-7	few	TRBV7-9	CASSLEGTGGEQYF	TGTGCCAGCAGCTTAGAGGGGACAGGGGGCGAGCAGTACTTC
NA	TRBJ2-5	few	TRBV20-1	CSAEGETQYF	TGCAGTGCTGAAGGAGAGACCCAGTACTTC
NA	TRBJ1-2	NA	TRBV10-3	CAIRQQDLGYGYTF	TGTGCCATCAGACAACAGGATTTGGGTTATGGCTACACCTTC
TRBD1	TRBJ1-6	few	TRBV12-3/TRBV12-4	CASSRDRGLSPLHF	TGTGCCAGCAGCCGAGACAGGGGGCTTTCACCCCTCCACTTT
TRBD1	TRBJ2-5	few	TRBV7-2	CASSQRGFLTGETQYF	TGTGCCAGCAGCCAAAGGGGGTTTCTGACAGGGGAGACCCAGTACTTC
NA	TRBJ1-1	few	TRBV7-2	CASSLWAVDTEAFF	TGTGCCAGCAGCTTATGGGCGGTTGATACTGAAGCTTTCTTT
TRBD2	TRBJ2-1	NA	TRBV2	CASKASGGAWNEQFF	TGTGCCAGCAAAGCCAGCGGGGGGGCCTGGAATGAGCAGTTCTTC
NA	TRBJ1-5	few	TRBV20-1	CSAGRDFPNQPQHF	TGCAGTGCCGGCCGGGATTTTCCCAACCAGCCCCAGCATTTT
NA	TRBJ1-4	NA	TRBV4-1	CASSPTYIATNEKLFF	TGCGCCAGCAGCCCAACATACATAGCAACTAATGAAAAACTGTTTTTT
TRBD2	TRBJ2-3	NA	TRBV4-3	CASSPGGAGDTQYF	TGCGCCAGCAGCCCCGGGGGGGCCGGAGATACGCAGTATTTT
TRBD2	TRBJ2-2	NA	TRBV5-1	CASSLNSGRTGELFF	TGCGCCAGCAGCTTGAATAGCGGGAGGACCGGGGAGCTGTTTTTT
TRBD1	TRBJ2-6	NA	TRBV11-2	CASSFPGQSSSGANVLTF	TGTGCCAGCAGCTTCCCGGGACAGTCTAGCTCTGGGGCCAACGTCCTGACTTTC
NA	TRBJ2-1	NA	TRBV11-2	CASSFGAMGEQFF	TGTGCCAGCAGCTTTGGGGCGATGGGTGAGCAGTTCTTC
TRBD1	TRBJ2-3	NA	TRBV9	CASSPRTGGAFGTDTQYF	TGTGCCAGCAGCCCCCGGACAGGGGGCGCGTTCGGCACAGATACGCAGTATTTT
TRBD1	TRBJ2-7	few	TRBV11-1	CASSFHPLGGRKSYEQYF	TGTGCCAGCAGCTTCCACCCGCTAGGGGGCCGAAAGTCCTACGAGCAGTACTTC
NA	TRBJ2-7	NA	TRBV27	CASRTNSGFVYEQYF	TGTGCCAGCAGGACAAATTCAGGGTTTGTCTACGAGCAGTACTTC
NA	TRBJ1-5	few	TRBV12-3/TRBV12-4	CASSQHNQPQHF	TGTGCCAGCAGCCAGCACAATCAGCCCCAGCATTTT